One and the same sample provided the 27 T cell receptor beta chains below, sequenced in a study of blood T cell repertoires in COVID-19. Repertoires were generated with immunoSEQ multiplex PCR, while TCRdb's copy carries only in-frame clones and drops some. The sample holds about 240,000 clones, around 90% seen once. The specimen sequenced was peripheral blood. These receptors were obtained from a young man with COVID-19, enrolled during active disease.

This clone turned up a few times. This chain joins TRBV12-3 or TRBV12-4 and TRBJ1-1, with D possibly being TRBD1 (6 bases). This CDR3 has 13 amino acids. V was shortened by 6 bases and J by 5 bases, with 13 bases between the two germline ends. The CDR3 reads CASSLYRETEAFF. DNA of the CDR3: TGTGCCAGCAGCTTATACAGGGAAACTGAAGCTTTCTTT.

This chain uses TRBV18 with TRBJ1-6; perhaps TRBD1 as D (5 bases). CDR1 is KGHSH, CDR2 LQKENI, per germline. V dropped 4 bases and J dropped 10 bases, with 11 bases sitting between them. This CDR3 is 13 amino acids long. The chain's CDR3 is CASSRQGQSPLHF. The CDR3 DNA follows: TGTGCCAGCTCACGTCAGGGTCAATCACCCCTCCACTTT.

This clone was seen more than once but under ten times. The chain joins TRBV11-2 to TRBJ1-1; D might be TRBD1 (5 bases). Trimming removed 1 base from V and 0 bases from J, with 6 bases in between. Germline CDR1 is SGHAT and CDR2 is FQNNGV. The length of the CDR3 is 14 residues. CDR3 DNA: TGTGCCAGCAGCTTAGCAGGGATGAACACTGAAGCTTTCTTT. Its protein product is CASSLAGMNTEAFF.

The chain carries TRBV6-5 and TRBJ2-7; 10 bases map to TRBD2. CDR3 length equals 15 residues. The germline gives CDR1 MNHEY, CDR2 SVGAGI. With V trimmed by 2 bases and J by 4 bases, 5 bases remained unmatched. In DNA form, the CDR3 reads TGTGCCAGCAGTTACGGCACTAGCGGGGAGTACGAGCAGTACTTC. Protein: CASSYGTSGEYEQYF.

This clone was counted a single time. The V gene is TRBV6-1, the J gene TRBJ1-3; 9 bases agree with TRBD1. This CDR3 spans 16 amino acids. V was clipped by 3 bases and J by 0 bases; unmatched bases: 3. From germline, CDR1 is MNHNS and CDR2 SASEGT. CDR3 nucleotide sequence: TGTGCCAGCAGTGAGAGACAGGGGGACTCTGGAAACACCATATATTTT. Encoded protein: CASSERQGDSGNTIYF.

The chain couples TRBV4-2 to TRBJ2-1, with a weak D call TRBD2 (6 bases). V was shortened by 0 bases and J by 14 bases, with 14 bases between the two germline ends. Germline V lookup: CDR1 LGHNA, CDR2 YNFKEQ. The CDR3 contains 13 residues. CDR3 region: CASSQESLAGKFF. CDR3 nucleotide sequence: TGTGCCAGCAGCCAAGAGAGCCTGGCGGGGAAGTTCTTC.

CDR3 DNA: TGTGCCAGCAGCCAAGCTGGGGGCCCCTACGAGCAGTACTTC. This encodes CASSQAGGPYEQYF. The chain joins TRBV14 to TRBJ2-7; D might be TRBD1 (6 bases). V dropped 1 base and J dropped 2 bases, with 9 bases sitting between them. Germline V gene data show CDR1 as SGHDN and CDR2 as FVKESK. This CDR3 is 14 amino acids long. Full variable domain (rest looked up from reference TRBV14 and TRBJ2-7): EAGVTQFPSHSVIEKGQTVTLRCDPISGHDNLYWYRRVMGKEIKFLLHFVKESKQDESGMPNNRFLAERTGGTYSTLKVQPAELEDSGVYFCASSQAGGPYEQYFGPGTRLTVT.

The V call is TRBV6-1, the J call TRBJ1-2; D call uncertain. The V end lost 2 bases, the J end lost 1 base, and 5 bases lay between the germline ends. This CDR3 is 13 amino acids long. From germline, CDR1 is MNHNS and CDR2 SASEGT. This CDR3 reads CASSETSNYGYTF. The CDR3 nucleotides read TGTGCCAGCAGTGAAACCAGTAACTATGGCTACACCTTC.

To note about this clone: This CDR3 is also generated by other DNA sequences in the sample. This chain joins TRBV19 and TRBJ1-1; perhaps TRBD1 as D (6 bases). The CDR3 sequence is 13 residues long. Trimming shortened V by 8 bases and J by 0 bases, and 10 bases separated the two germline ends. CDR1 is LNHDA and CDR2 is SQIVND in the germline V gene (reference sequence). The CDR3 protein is CASSTGLNTEAFF. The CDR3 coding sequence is TGTGCCAGTTCGACAGGCTTGAACACTGAAGCTTTCTTT.

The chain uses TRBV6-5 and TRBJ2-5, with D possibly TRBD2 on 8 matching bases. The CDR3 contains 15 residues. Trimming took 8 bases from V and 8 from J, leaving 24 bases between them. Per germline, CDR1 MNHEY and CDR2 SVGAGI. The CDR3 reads CASVVGLGGLGTQYF. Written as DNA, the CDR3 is TGTGCCAGCGTAGTGGGACTAGGGGGCCTAGGAACCCAGTACTTC.

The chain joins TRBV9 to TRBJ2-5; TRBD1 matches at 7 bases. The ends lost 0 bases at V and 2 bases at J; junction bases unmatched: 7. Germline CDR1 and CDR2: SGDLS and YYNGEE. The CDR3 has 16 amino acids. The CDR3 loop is CASSVESDRTQETQYF. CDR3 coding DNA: TGTGCCAGCAGCGTAGAGTCGGACAGGACGCAAGAGACCCAGTACTTC.

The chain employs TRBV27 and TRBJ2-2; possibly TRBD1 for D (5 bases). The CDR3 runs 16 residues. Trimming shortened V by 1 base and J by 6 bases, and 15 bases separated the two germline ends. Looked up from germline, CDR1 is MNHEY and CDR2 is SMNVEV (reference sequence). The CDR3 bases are TGTGCCAGCAGTTTATTGGCGCCGTCAGGGTCCGGGGAGCTGTTTTTT. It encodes CASSLLAPSGSGELFF.

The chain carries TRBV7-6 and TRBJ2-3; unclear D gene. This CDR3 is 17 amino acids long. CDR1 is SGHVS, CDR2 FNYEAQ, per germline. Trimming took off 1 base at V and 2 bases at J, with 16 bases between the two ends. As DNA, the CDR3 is TGTGCCAGCAGCTTAGATAGGCGGTCCCTCACCACAGATACGCAGTATTTT. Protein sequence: CASSLDRRSLTTDTQYF.

CDR3 DNA sequence: TGTGCCAGTAGTATTCCGTTGCGCACCGGGGAGCTGTTTTTT. Its protein product is CASSIPLRTGELFF. This rearrangement joins TRBV19 to TRBJ2-2; D is unclear. Germline V gene lookup returns CDR1 LNHDA and CDR2 SQIVND (reference sequence). There are 14 residues in the CDR3. V lost 3 bases to trimming and J lost 4 bases, with 9 bases between them.

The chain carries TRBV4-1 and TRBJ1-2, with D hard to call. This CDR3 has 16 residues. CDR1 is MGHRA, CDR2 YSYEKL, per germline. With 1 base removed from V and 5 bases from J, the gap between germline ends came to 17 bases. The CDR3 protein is CASSQVPGREEYGYTF. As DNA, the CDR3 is TGCGCCAGCAGCCAAGTCCCCGGGAGGGAGGAGTATGGCTACACCTTC.

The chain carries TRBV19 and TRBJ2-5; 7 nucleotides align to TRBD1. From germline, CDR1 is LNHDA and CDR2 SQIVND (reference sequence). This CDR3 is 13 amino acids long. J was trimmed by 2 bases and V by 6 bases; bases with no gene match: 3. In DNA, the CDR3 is TGTGCCAGTAGCAGGGGGTTTCAAGAGACCCAGTACTTC. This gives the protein CASSRGFQETQYF. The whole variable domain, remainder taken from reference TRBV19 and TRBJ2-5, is DGGITQSPKYLFRKEGQNVTLSCEQNLNHDAMYWYRQDPGQGLRLIYYSQIVNDFQKGDIAEGYSVSREKKESFPLTVTSAQKNPTAFYLCASSRGFQETQYFGPGTRLLVL.

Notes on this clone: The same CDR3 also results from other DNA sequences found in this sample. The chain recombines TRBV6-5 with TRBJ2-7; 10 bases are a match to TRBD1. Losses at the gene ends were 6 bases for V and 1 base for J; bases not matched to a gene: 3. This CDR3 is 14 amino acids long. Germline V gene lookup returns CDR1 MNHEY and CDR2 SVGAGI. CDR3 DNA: TGTGCCAGCAGACCGGGACAGGGGTCCTACGAGCAGTACTTC. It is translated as CASRPGQGSYEQYF.

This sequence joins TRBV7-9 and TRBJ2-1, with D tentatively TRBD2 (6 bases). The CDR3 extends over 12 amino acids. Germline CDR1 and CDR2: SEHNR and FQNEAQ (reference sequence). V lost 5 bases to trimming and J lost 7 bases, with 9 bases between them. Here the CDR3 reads CASSPGRNEQFF. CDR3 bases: TGTGCCAGCAGCCCCGGGAGAAATGAGCAGTTCTTC.

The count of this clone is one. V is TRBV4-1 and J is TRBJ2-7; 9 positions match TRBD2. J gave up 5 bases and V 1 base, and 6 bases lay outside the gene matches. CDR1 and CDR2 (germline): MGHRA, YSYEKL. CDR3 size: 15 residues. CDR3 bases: TGCGCCAGCAGCCAAGTTCGGACTAGCGACCACGAGCAGTACTTC. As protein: CASSQVRTSDHEQYF.

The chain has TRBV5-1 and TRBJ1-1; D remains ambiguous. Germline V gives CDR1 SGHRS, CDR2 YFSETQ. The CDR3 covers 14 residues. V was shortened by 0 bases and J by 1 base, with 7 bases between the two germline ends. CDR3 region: CASSLDRKNTEAFF. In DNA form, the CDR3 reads TGCGCCAGCAGCTTGGACAGAAAGAACACTGAAGCTTTCTTT.

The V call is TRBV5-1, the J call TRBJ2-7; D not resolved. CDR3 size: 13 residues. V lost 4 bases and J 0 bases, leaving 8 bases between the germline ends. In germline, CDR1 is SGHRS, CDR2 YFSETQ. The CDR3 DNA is TGCGCCAGCAGCAGTACGGTCTCCTACGAGCAGTACTTC. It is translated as CASSSTVSYEQYF.

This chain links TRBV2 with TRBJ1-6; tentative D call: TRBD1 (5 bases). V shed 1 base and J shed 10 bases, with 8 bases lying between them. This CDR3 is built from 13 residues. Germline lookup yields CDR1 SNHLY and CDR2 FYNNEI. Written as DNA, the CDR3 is TGTGCCAGCAGTGAAGGGGGCGACTCACCCCTCCACTTT. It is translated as CASSEGGDSPLHF.

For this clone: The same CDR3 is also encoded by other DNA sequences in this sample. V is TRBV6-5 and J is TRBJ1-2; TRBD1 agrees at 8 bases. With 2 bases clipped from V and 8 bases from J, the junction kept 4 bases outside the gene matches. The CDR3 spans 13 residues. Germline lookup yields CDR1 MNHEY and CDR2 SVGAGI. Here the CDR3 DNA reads TGTGCCAGCAGTTACGGACAGGGCGGGGGCTACACCTTC. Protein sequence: CASSYGQGGGYTF.

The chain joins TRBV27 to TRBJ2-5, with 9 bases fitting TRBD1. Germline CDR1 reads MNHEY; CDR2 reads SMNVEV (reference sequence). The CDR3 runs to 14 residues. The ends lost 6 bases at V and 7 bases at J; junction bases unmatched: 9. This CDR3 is CASSAGTGKGTQYF. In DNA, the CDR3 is TGTGCCAGCAGCGCCGGGACAGGGAAAGGGACCCAGTACTTC.

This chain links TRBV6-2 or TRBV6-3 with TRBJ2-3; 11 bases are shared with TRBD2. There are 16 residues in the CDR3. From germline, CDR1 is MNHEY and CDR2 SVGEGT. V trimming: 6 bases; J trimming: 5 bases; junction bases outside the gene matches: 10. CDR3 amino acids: CASSHNSGGAGDTQYF. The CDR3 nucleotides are TGTGCCAGCAGCCACAATAGCGGGGGGGCTGGAGATACGCAGTATTTT.

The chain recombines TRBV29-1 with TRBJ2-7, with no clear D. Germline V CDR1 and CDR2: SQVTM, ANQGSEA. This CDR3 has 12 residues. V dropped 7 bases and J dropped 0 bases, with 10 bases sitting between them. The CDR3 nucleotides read TGCAGCGGGTCTACGGGCTCCTACGAGCAGTACTTC. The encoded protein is CSGSTGSYEQYF.

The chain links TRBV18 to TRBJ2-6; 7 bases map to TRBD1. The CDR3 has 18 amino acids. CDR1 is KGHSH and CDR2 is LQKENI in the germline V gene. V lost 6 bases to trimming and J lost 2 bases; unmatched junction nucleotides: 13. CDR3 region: CASSPSPTGAAGANVLTF. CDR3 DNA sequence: TGTGCCAGCTCCCCAAGCCCTACAGGGGCAGCTGGGGCCAACGTCCTGACTTTC. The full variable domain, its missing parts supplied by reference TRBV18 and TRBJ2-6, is NAGVMQNPRHLVRRRGQEARLRCSPMKGHSHVYWYRQLPEEGLKFMVYLQKENIIDESGMPKERFSAEFPKEGPSILRIQQVVRGDSAAYFCASSPSPTGAAGANVLTFGAGSRLTVL.